This T cell receptor (beta chain) was observed in a study of breast tumors, draining lymph nodes, adjacent tissues. The CDR3 is made up of 15 amino acids. Germline assignment: CDR1 MNHEY and CDR2 SVGAGI. Trimming pared 0 bases from V and 2 bases from J, leaving 11 bases between. A single count supports this clonotype. Its antigen is not known. Whole-study findings and limits: Tumor TCR diversity was below lymph nodes but above nontumor tissue.

TCRdb independently ran MiXCR on the multiplex PCR reads; one entry per CDR3 protein. The sample gives around 25,000 distinct CDR3 sequences, approximately 20% of which show up once; roughly 13% is in the top ten. This sequence was found in a female donor with breast cancer. Some clones in this sample may be carry-over from other donors' samples. The chain couples TRBV6-5 to TRBJ2-7, with D perhaps being TRBD1 or TRBD2 (5 bases each). The sequenced sample was breast tumor tissue. The CDR3 here is CASSYSGTGTYEQYF. CDR3 DNA: TGTGCCAGCAGTTACTCCGGGACGGGGACCTACGAGCAGTACTTC.